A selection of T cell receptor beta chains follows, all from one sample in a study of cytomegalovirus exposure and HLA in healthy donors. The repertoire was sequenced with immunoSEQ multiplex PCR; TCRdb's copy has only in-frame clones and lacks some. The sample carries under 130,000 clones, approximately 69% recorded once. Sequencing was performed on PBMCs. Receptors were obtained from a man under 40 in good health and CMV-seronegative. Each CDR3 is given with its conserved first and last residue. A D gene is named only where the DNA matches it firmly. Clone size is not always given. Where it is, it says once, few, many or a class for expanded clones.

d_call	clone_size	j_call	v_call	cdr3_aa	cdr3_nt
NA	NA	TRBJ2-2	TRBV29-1	CSVWQGNTGELFF	TGCAGCGTTTGGCAGGGCAACACCGGGGAGCTGTTTTTT
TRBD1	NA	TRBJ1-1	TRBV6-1	CASRQGQTNTEAFF	TGTGCCAGCAGACAGGGACAGACGAACACTGAAGCTTTCTTT
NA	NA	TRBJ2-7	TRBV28	CASKRYREAYKQYF	TGTGCCAGCAAGCGCTACAGGGAAGCCTACAAGCAGTACTTC
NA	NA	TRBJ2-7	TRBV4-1	CASSRQAGALGYEQYF	TGCGCCAGCAGCCGACAGGCAGGGGCTCTTGGATACGAGCAGTACTTC
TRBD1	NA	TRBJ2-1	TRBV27	CASSFSGTGINEQFF	TGTGCCAGCAGTTTTTCCGGGACAGGGATCAATGAGCAGTTCTTC
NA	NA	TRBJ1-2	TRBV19	CASNPGGAYGYTF	TGTGCCAGTAACCCGGGGGGAGCCTATGGCTACACCTTC
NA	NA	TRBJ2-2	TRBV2	CASSSSGPGELFF	TGTGCCAGCAGTTCCTCAGGGCCCGGGGAGCTGTTTTTT
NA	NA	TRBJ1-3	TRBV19	CASTDFRGSGNTIYF	TGTGCCAGTACCGACTTTCGGGGGTCTGGAAACACCATATATTTT
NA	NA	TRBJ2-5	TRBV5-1	CASSLATIGETQYF	TGCGCCAGCAGCTTGGCGACTATAGGAGAGACCCAGTACTTC
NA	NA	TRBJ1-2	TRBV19	CASRPPGVNYGYTF	TGTGCCAGTAGACCGCCGGGAGTTAACTATGGCTACACCTTC
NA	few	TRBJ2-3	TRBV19	CASSIQGPADTQYF	TGTGCCAGTAGTATCCAGGGCCCAGCAGATACGCAGTATTTT
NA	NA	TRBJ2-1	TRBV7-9	CASSLGLAGNEQFF	TGTGCCAGCAGCTTAGGATTAGCAGGGAATGAGCAGTTCTTC
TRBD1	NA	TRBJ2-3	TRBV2	CASSRDSPDTQYF	TGTGCCAGCAGCCGGGACAGCCCAGATACGCAGTATTTT
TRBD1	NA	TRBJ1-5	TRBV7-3	CASSPGQGEPQHF	TGTGCCAGCAGTCCCGGACAGGGGGAGCCCCAGCATTTT
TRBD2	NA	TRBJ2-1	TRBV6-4	CASSLTSGQDLYNEQFF	TGTGCCAGCAGTCTCACTAGCGGCCAGGACCTGTACAATGAGCAGTTCTTC
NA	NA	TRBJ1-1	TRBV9	CASSVTGTPNTEAFF	TGTGCCAGCAGCGTCACCGGGACACCGAACACTGAAGCTTTCTTT
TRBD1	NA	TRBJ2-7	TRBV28	CASSKRRDRVPYEQYF	TGTGCCAGCAGTAAACGCCGGGACAGGGTGCCCTACGAGCAGTACTTC
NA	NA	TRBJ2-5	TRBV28	CASVPSRGRETQYF	TGTGCCAGCGTCCCCTCAAGGGGCCGAGAGACCCAGTACTTC